This entry lists 19 T cell receptor beta chains sequenced from one sample in a study of blood T cell repertoires in COVID-19. TCRdb's table, derived via immunoSEQ multiplex PCR, lists solely in-frame clones and lacks some. The repertoire includes around 190,000 clones, about 81% of them detected once, and about 3.5% sits in the top ten. Sequencing was done on a sample of PBMCs or T cells enriched from blood (not recorded which). The receptors derive from a woman between 25 and 40 years old who had recovered from COVID-19.

The CDR3 is CASSLGQVEAFF. The CDR3 DNA reads as TGTGCCAGCAGCTTAGGTCAGGTTGAAGCTTTCTTT. The rearrangement links TRBV11-2 to TRBJ1-1; no clear D gene. CDR1 and CDR2 (germline): SGHAT, FQNNGV. The CDR3 runs to 12 residues. Trimming pared 1 base from V and 7 bases from J, leaving 7 bases between.

The rearrangement joins TRBV6-4 to TRBJ2-2, with TRBD1 matching over 7 bases. CDR1 MRHNA and CDR2 SNTAGT come from the germline V gene. The CDR3 is 15 residues long. After removal of 0 bases from V and 4 bases from J, the junction contained 2 bases not matched to a gene. DNA of the CDR3: TGTGCCAGCAGTGACTCTGACAGGGCCACCGGGGAGCTGTTTTTT. This translates into CASSDSDRATGELFF.

DNA of the CDR3: TGCAGCGTTGTGAGGGAGGGCCGAAACTACAATGAGCAGTTCTTC. Its translation: CSVVREGRNYNEQFF. The genes are TRBV29-1 and TRBJ2-1, with 7 bases fitting TRBD2. Germline trimming cut 4 bases from V and 3 bases from J; bases unmatched to any gene: 9. CDR3 length: 15 residues. Germline lookup yields CDR1 SQVTM and CDR2 ANQGSEA.

CDR3 in DNA: TGTGCCAGCTCACCTAACAGACACACGGACTATGGCTACACCTTC. It translates to CASSPNRHTDYGYTF. The chain joins TRBV18 to TRBJ1-2; D unresolved. Per the germline V gene, CDR1 is KGHSH and CDR2 is LQKENI. Trimming pared 3 bases from V and 3 bases from J, leaving 14 bases between. The CDR3 totals 15 residues.

The genes are TRBV24-1 and TRBJ2-1, with 9 nucleotides matching TRBD1. The CDR3 consists of 17 residues. Germline assignment: CDR1 KGHDR and CDR2 SFDVKD. The trim removed 4 bases at V and 4 bases at J, leaving 10 bases unmatched. The CDR3 DNA sequence: TGTGCCACCAGTGACCCCGAGATTGGGACAGGGTACAATGAGCAGTTCTTC. Translated, it gives CATSDPEIGTGYNEQFF.

The V gene is TRBV7-9, the J gene TRBJ2-5, with TRBD2 as a possible D gene (5 bases). CDR3 length: 13 amino acids. Between the trimmed V and J ends, which lost 5 bases and 5 bases, there was a span of 12 bases. CDR1 and CDR2 (germline): SEHNR, FQNEAQ (reference sequence). The CDR3 spells CASSRTGKETQYF. The CDR3 DNA reads TGTGCCAGCAGCCGGACGGGGAAGGAGACCCAGTACTTC.

This clone came up once. The V gene is TRBV12-3 or TRBV12-4, the J gene TRBJ1-5; no firm D call. The CDR3 consists of 13 residues. Trimming cost V 2 bases and J 6 bases, with 8 bases left between them. DNA of the CDR3: TGTGCCAGCAGTTTATCGGGGTTTCAGCCCCAGCATTTT. Its translation is CASSLSGFQPQHF.

CDR3 nucleotide sequence: TGTGCCAGCCTGACAGGCCTGAACACTGAAGCTTTCTTT. The encoded protein is CASLTGLNTEAFF. The gene calls are TRBV5-6 and TRBJ1-1; tentative D call: TRBD1 (6 bases). The CDR3 consists of 13 residues. The V end lost 7 bases, the J end lost 0 bases, and 10 bases lay between the germline ends. Germline V lookup: CDR1 SGHDT, CDR2 YYEEEE.

The chain employs TRBV19 and TRBJ1-1; a weak D match, TRBD1 (5 bases). CDR3 length equals 12 residues. Germline lookup yields CDR1 LNHDA and CDR2 SQIVND (reference sequence). V lost 4 bases, J lost 4 bases, and 7 bases lay in between. The CDR3 DNA reads as TGTGCCAGTAGTAGGGGGGTCACTGAAGCTTTCTTT. Amino acid sequence: CASSRGVTEAFF.

The genes are TRBV30 and TRBJ1-5, with D possibly being TRBD1 (5 bases). Trimming pared 0 bases from V and 4 bases from J, leaving 10 bases between. The germline CDR1 and CDR2 sequences are GTSNPN and SVGIG (reference sequence). CDR3 length: 14 amino acids. The CDR3 nucleotides are TGTGCCTGGAGTGTAAAAAGGGGTAATCAGCCCCAGCATTTT. Its protein is CAWSVKRGNQPQHF.

This chain connects TRBV5-1 to TRBJ1-4; 8 positions agree with TRBD1. The trim removed 4 bases at V and 8 bases at J, leaving 13 bases unmatched. The CDR3 is 16 residues long. Germline CDR1 is SGHRS and CDR2 is YFSETQ. CDR3: CASSPHRQGMREKLFF. The CDR3 nucleotides read TGCGCCAGCAGCCCCCATCGACAGGGGATGAGAGAAAAACTGTTTTTT.

The genes are TRBV2 and TRBJ1-5, with D perhaps TRBD1 (6 bases). The CDR3 consists of 15 residues. The germline V and J ends were trimmed by 1 base and 4 bases, with 11 bases remaining between them. The germline V gene encodes CDR1 SNHLY and CDR2 FYNNEI. The CDR3 protein is CASSEEGHINQPQHF. In DNA, the CDR3 is TGTGCCAGCAGTGAAGAGGGACACATAAATCAGCCCCAGCATTTT.

The CDR3 sequence is CASSFVDRDIYGYTF. The CDR3, as DNA: TGTGCCAGCAGCTTTGTGGATCGGGACATCTATGGCTACACCTTC. V usage is TRBV7-8 and J usage is TRBJ1-2; perhaps TRBD1 as D (6 bases). Germline V gene data show CDR1 as SGHVS and CDR2 as FQNEAQ. V was clipped by 3 bases and J by 4 bases, with 15 bases between them. The CDR3 loop spans 15 amino acids. Variable domain in full (rest from reference TRBV7-8 and TRBJ1-2): GAGVSQSPRYKVAKRGQDVALRCDPISGHVSLFWYQQALGQGPEFLTYFQNEAQLDKSGLPSDRFFAERPEGSVSTLKIQRTQQEDSAVYLCASSFVDRDIYGYTFGSGTRLTVV.

In this sample, this clone turned up once. The V and J genes are TRBV19 and TRBJ1-6; TRBD1 aligns across 7 bases. Trimming at V came to 2 bases and at J to 7 bases, leaving 5 bases not matched to a gene. Germline V gives CDR1 LNHDA, CDR2 SQIVND (reference sequence). The CDR3 totals 15 residues. The CDR3 loop reads CASSINDRVNSPLHF. The CDR3 DNA follows: TGTGCCAGTAGTATAAACGACAGGGTGAATTCACCCCTCCACTTT.

The V gene is TRBV5-4, the J gene TRBJ2-7; maybe TRBD2 (5 bases). Germline CDR1 reads SGHNT; CDR2 reads YYREEE (reference sequence). V was shortened by 4 bases and J by 1 base, with 15 bases between the two germline ends. The length of the CDR3 is 15 residues. CDR3 DNA sequence: TGTGCCAGCAGCGTTACACCCGGGGTTTCCTACGAGCAGTACGTC. Protein sequence: CASSVTPGVSYEQYV.

V and J are TRBV18 and TRBJ1-4; a weak D match, TRBD1 (5 bases). V lost 3 bases to trimming and J lost 8 bases, with 13 bases between them. CDR3 length: 14 amino acids. Germline CDR1 and CDR2: KGHSH and LQKENI. The DNA for the CDR3 is TGTGCCAGCTCACCGGGGCTAGGTTGGGAAAAACTGTTTTTT. This gives the protein CASSPGLGWEKLFF.

This clone appeared a few times. The chain joins TRBV24-1 to TRBJ1-2; 7 nucleotides line up with TRBD1. The ends lost 0 bases at V and 8 bases at J; junction bases unmatched: 8. The CDR3 consists of 15 residues. Germline V gene lookup returns CDR1 KGHDR and CDR2 SFDVKD. The CDR3 spells CATSDLTDRVEGYTF. CDR3 bases: TGTGCCACCAGTGATTTGACCGACAGGGTGGAAGGCTACACCTTC.

This sequence joins TRBV3-1 (or the pseudogene TRBV3-2) and TRBJ2-1; 10 nucleotides align to TRBD2. The germline CDR1 and CDR2 sequences are LGHDT and YNNKEL (reference sequence). The CDR3 sequence is 14 residues long. Trimming removed 7 bases from V and 5 bases from J; junction bases left unmatched: 5. This CDR3 reads CASTGLAENNEQFF. CDR3 nucleotide sequence: TGTGCCAGCACCGGACTAGCGGAGAACAATGAGCAGTTCTTC.

The genes are TRBV11-2 and TRBJ2-1; 9 bases are a match to TRBD2. The ends lost 2 bases at V and 4 bases at J; junction bases unmatched: 6. CDR1 SGHAT and CDR2 FQNNGV come from the germline V gene. The CDR3 has 16 residues. The CDR3 coding sequence is TGTGCCAGCAGCTTAACAGCGGGAGGACGATACAATGAGCAGTTCTTC. Translating it yields CASSLTAGGRYNEQFF.